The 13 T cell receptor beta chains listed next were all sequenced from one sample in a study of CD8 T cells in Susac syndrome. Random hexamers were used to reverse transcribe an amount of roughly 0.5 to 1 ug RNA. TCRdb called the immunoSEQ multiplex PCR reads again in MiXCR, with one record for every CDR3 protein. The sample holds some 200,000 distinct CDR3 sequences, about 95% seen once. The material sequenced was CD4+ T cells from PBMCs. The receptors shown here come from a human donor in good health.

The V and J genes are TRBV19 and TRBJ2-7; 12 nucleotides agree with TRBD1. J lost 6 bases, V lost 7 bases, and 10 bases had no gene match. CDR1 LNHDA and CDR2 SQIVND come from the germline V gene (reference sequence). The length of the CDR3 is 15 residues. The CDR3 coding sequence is TGTGCCAGTACCCCAACCGGGACAGGGGGCCTCGAGCAGTACTTC. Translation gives CASTPTGTGGLEQYF.

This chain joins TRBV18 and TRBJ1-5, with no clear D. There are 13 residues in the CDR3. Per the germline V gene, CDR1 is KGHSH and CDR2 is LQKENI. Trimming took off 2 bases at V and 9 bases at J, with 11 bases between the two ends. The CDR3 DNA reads TGTGCCAGCTCACCAGACCATATGGGGCCCCAGCATTTT. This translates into CASSPDHMGPQHF.

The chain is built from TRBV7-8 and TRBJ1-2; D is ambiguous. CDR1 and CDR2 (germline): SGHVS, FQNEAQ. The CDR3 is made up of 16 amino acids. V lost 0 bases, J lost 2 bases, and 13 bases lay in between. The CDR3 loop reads CASSLAGSGVNYGYTF. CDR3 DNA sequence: TGTGCCAGCAGCTTAGCGGGGTCAGGAGTCAACTATGGCTACACCTTC.

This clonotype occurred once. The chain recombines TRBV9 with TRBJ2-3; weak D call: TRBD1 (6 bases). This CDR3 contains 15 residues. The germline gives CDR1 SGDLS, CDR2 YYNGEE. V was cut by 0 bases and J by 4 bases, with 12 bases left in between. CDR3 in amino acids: CASSVEQGWADTQYF. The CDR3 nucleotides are TGTGCCAGCAGCGTAGAACAGGGATGGGCAGATACGCAGTATTTT.

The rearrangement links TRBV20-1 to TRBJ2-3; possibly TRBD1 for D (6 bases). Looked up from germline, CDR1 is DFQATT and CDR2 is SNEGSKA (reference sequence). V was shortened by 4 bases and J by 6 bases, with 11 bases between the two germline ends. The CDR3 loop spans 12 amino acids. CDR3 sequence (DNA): TGCAGTGCTACTAGGGGGTTGGATACGCAGTATTTT. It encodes CSATRGLDTQYF.

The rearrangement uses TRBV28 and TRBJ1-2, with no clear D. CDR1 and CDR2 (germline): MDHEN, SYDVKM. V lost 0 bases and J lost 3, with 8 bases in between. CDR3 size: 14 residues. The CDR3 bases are TGTGCCAGCAGTTTATGGCCCTCTCACTATGGCTACACCTTC. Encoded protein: CASSLWPSHYGYTF.

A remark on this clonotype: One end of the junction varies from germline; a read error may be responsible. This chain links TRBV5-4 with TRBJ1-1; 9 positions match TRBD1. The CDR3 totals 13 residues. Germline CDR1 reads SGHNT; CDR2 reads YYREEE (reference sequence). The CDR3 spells CASSLGGTGEAFF. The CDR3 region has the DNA TGTGCCAGCAGTTTGGGAGGGACAGGGGAAGCTTTCTTT. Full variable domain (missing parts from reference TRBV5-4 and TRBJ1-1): ETGVTQSPTHLIKTRGQQVTLRCSSQSGHNTVSWYQQALGQGPQFIFQYYREEENGRGNFPPRFSGLQFPNYSSELNVNALELDDSALYLCASSLGGTGEAFFGQGTRLTVV.

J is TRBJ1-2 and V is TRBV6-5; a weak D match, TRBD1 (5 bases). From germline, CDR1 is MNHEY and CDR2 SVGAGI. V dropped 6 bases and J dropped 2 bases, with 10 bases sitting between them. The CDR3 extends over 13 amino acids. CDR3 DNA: TGTGCCAGCAGGACAGCTTTAAACTATGGCTACACCTTC. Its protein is CASRTALNYGYTF.

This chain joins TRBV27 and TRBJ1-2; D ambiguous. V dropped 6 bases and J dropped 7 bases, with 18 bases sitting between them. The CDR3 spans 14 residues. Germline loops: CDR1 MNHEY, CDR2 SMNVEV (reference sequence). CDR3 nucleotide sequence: TGTGCCAGCAGGCGGCAAGGGTACCGGGGTGGCTACACCTTC. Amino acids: CASRRQGYRGGYTF.

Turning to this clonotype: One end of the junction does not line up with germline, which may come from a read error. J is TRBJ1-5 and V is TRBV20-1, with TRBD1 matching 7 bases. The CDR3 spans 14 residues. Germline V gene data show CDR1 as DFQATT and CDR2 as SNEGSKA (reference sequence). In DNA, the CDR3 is TGCAGCGCTAAACAGGGGTACTCCTATCAGCCCCAGCATTTT. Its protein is CSAKQGYSYQPQHF.

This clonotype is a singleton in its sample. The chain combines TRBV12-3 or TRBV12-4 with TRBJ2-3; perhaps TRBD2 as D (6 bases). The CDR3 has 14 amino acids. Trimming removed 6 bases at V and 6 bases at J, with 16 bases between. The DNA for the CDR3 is TGTGCCAGCAGGGAGGGTGTTGGAGCCGATACGCAGTATTTT. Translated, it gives CASREGVGADTQYF.

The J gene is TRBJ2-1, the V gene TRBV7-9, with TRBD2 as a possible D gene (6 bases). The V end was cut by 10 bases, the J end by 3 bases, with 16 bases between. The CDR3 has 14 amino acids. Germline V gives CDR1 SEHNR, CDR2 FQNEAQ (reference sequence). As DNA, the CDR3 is TGTGCCACCACATTGGCTAGCGTCTACAATGAGCAGTTCTTC. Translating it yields CATTLASVYNEQFF.

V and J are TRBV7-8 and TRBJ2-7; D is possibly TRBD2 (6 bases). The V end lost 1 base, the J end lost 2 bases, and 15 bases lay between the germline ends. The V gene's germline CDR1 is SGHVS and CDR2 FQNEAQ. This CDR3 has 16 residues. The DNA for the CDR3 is TGTGCCAGCAGCTTAGGAGGAGTAGCGGAAACCTACGAGCAGTACTTC. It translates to CASSLGGVAETYEQYF.